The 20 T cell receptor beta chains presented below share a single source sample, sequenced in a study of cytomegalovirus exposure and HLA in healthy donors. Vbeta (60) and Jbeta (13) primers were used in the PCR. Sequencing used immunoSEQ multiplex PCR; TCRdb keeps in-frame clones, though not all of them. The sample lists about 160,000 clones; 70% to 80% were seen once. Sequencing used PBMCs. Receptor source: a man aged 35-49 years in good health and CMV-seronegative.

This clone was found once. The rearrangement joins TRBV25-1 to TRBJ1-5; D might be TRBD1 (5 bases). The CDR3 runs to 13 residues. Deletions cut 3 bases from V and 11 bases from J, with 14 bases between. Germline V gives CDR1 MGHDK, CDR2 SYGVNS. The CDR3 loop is CASSETARSAQHF. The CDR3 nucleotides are TGTGCCAGCAGTGAGACAGCCAGGTCAGCCCAGCATTTT. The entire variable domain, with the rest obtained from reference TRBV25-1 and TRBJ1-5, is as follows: EADIYQTPRYLVIGTGKKITLECSQTMGHDKMYWYQQDPGMELHLIHYSYGVNSTEKGDLSSESTVSRIRTEHFPLTLESARPSHTSQYLCASSETARSAQHFGDGTRLSIL.

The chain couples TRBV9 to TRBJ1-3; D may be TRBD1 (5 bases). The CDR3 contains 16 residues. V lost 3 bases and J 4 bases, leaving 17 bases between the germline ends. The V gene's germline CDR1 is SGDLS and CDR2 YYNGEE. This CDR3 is CASSATAGLRGNTIYF. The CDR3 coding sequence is TGTGCCAGCAGCGCAACCGCAGGGCTTAGAGGAAACACCATATATTTT. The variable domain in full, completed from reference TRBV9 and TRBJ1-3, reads DSGVTQTPKHLITATGQRVTLRCSPRSGDLSVYWYQQSLDQGLQFLIQYYNGEERAKGNILERFSAQQFPDLHSELNLSSLELGDSALYFCASSATAGLRGNTIYFGEGSWLTVV.

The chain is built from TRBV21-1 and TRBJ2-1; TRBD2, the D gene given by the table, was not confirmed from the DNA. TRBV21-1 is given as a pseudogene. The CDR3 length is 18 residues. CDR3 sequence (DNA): TGTGCCAGCAGCAAAGACCCGAAGCGGGGGGTAAGCAACAATGAGCAGTTCTTC. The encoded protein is CASSKDPKRGVSNNEQFF.

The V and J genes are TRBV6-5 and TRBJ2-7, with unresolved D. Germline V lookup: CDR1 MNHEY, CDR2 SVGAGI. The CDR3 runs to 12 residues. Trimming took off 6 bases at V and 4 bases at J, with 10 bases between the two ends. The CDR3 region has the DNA TGTGCCAGCAGCCTAGAAGGATACGAGCAGTACTTC. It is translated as CASSLEGYEQYF.

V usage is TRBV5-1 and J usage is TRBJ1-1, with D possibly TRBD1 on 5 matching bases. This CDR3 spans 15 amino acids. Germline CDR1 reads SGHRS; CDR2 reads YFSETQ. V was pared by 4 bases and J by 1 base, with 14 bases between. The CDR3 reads CASSRLGGENTEAFF. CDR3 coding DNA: TGCGCCAGCAGCAGGCTTGGGGGGGAGAACACTGAAGCTTTCTTT. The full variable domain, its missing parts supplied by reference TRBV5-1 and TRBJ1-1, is KAGVTQTPRYLIKTRGQQVTLSCSPISGHRSVSWYQQTPGQGLQFLFEYFSETQRNKGNFPGRFSGRQFSNSRSEMNVSTLELGDSALYLCASSRLGGENTEAFFGQGTRLTVV.

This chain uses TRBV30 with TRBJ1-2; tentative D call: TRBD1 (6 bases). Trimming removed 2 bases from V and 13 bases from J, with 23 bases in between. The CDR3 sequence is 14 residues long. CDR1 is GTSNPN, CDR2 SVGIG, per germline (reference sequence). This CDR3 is CAWSTGNDGAVITF. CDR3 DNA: TGTGCCTGGAGTACAGGGAACGACGGAGCGGTTATCACCTTC.

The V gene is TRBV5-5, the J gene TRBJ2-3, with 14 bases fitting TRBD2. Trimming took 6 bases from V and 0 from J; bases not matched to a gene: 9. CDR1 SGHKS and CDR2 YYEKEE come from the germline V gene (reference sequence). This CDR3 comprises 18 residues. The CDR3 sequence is CASTQTSGGARSTDTQYF. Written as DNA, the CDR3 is TGTGCCAGCACACAGACTAGCGGGGGGGCCCGGAGCACAGATACGCAGTATTTT.

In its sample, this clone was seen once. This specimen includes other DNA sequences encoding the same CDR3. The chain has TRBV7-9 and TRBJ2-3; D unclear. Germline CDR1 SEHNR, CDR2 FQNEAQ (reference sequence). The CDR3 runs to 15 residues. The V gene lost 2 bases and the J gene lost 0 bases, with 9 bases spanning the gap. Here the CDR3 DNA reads TGTGCCAGCAGCTTACGAGGTGCTAGCACAGATACGCAGTATTTT. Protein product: CASSLRGASTDTQYF.

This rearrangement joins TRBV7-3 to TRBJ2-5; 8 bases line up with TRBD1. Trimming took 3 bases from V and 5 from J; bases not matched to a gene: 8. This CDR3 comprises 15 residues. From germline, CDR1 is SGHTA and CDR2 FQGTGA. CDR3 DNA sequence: TGTGCCAGCAGCTTGGGGGGCAGGGGGCAGGAGACCCAGTACTTC. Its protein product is CASSLGGRGQETQYF.

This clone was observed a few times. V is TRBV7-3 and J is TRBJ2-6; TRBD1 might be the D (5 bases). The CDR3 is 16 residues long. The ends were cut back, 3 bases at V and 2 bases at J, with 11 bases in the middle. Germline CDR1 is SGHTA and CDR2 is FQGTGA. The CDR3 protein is CASSFAQGPGANVLTF. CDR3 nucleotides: TGTGCCAGCAGCTTTGCCCAGGGCCCTGGGGCCAACGTCCTGACTTTC.

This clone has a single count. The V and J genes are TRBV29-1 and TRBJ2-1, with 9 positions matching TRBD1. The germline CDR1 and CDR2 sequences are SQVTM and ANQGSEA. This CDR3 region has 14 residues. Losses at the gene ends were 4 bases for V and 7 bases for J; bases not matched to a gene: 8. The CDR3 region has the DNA TGCAGCGTTGTGACGGGACAGGGCACAAATGAGCAGTTCTTC. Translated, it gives CSVVTGQGTNEQFF.

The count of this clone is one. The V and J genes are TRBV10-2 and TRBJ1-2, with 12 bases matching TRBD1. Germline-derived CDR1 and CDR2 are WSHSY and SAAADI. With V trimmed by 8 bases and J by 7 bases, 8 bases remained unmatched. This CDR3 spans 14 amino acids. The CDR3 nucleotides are TGCGCCAGCGCCGGGACAGGGGGCGCGGGTGGCTACACCTTC. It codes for CASAGTGGAGGYTF.

In nucleotides, the CDR3 is TGTGCCTCTAGATTCGCGAACTCTGGAAACACCATATATTTT. Protein sequence: CASRFANSGNTIYF. This rearrangement joins TRBV19 to TRBJ1-3; D uncertain. V lost 11 bases and J lost 0, with 14 bases in between. The germline V gene has CDR1 LNHDA and CDR2 SQIVND (reference sequence). The CDR3 totals 14 residues.

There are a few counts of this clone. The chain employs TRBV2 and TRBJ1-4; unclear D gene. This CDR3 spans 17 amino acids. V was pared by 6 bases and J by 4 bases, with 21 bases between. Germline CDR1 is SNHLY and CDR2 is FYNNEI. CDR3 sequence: CASSGLAEHKINEKLFF. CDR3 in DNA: TGTGCCAGCAGCGGGCTAGCCGAACACAAGATTAATGAAAAACTGTTTTTT.

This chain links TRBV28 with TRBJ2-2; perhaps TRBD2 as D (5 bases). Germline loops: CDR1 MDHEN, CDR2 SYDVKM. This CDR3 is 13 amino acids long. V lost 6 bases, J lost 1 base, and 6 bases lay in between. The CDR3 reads CASRGRNTGELFF. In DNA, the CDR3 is TGTGCCAGCAGGGGGAGGAACACCGGGGAGCTGTTTTTT.

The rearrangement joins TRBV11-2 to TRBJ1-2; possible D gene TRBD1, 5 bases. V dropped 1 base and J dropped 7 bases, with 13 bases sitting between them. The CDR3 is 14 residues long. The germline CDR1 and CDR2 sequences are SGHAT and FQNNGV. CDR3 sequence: CASSLVAGLSGYTF. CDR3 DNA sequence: TGTGCCAGCAGCTTAGTGGCAGGGCTCAGTGGCTACACCTTC. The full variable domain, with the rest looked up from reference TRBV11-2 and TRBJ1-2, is EAGVAQSPRYKIIEKRQSVAFWCNPISGHATLYWYQQILGQGPKLLIQFQNNGVVDDSQLPKDRFSAERLKGVDSTLKIQPAKLEDSAVYLCASSLVAGLSGYTFGSGTRLTVV.

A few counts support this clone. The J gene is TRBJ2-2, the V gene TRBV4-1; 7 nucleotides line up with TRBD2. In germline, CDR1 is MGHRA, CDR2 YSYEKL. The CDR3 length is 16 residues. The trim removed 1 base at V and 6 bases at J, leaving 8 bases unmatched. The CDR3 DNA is TGCGCCAGCAGCCAAGCGGCGGGGGATTCCCCCGGGGAGCTGTTTTTT. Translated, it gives CASSQAAGDSPGELFF.

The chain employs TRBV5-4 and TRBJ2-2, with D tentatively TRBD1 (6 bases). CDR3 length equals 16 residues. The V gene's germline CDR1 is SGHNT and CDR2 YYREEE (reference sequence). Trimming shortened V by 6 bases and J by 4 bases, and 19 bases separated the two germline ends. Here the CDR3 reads CASTRYGGQGTGELFF. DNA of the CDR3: TGTGCCAGCACCCGCTATGGGGGCCAGGGCACCGGGGAGCTGTTTTTT.

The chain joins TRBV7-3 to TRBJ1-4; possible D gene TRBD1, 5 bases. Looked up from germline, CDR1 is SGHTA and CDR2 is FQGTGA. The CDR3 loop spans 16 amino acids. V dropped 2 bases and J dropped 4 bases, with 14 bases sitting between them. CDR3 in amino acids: CASSLWTIYHNEKLFF. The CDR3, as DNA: TGTGCCAGCAGCTTATGGACAATCTACCATAATGAAAAACTGTTTTTT.

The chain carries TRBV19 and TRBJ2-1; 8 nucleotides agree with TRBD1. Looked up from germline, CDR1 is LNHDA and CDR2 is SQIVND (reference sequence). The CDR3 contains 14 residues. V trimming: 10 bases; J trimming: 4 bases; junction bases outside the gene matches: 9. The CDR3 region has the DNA TGTGCCACCACAAGGACAGGGTCGTACAATGAGCAGTTCTTC. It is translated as CATTRTGSYNEQFF.